This T cell receptor beta chain was identified in a study of control samples from healthy donors and cancer patients. From germline, CDR1 is MGHDK and CDR2 SYGVNS. Trimming left V 5 bases short and J 1 base short, with 5 bases between. The CDR3 sequence is 13 residues long. Clones were read by immunoSEQ multiplex PCR, and TCRdb kept only the in-frame ones, dropping some. The table records roughly 120,000 clones, around 90% of them present only once. The clonotype comes from a man aged 45 to 65 in good health. What was sequenced was blood. The chain couples TRBV25-1 to TRBJ2-2; D not resolved. The CDR3 sequence: CASSTVNTGELFF. CDR3 nucleotides: TGTGCCAGCAGTACAGTGAACACCGGGGAGCTGTTTTTT.